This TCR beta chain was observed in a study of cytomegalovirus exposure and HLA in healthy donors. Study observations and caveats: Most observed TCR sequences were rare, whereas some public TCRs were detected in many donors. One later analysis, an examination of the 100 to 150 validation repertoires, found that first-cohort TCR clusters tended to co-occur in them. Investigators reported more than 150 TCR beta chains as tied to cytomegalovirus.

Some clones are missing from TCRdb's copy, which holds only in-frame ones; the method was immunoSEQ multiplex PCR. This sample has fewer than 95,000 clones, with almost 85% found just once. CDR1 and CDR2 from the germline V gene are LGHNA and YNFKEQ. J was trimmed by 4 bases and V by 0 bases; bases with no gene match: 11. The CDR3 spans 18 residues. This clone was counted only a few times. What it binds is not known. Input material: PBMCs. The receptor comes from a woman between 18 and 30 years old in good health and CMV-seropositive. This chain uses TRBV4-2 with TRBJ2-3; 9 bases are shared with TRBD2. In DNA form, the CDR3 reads TGTGCCAGCAGCCAAGATTTTGGCTGGCGGGGGGGGGCAGATACGCAGTATTTT. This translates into CASSQDFGWRGGADTQYF.